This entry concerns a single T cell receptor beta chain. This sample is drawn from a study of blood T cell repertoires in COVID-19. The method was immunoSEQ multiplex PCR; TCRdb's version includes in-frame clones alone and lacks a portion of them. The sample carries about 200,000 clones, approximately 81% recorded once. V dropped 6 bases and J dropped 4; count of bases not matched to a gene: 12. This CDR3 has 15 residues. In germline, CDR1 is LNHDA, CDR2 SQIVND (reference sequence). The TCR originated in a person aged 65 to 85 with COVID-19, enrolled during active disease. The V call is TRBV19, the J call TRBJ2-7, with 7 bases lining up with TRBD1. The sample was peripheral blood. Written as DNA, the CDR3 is TGTGCCAGTAGCCCCCTCACAGGGGCGAATTACGAGCAGTACTTC. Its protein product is CASSPLTGANYEQYF.